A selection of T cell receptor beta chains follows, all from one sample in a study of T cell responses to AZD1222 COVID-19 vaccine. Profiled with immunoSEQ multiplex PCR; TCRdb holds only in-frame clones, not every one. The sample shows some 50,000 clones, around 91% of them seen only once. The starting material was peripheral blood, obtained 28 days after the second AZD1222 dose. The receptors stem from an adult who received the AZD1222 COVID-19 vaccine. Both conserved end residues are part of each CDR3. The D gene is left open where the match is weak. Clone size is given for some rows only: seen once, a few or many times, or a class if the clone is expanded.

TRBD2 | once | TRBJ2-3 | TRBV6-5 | CASSYGRTSRADTQYF | TGTGCCAGCAGTTACGGGCGGACTAGCCGCGCAGATACGCAGTATTTT
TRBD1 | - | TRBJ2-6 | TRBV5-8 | CASSRWVGGPGANVLTF | TGTGCCAGCAGCCGGTGGGTAGGGGGCCCTGGGGCCAACGTCCTGACTTTC
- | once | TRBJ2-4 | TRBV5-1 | CASSLWTAEDIQYF | TGCGCCAGCAGCTTGTGGACGGCTGAGGACATTCAGTACTTC
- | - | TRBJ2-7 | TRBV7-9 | CASSGQGGLSYEQYF | TGTGCCAGCAGCGGCCAGGGGGGACTCTCCTACGAGCAGTACTTC
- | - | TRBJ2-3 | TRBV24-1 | CATSESFPDTQYF | TGTGCCACCAGTGAATCATTTCCAGATACGCAGTATTTT
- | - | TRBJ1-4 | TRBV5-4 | CASSEGSNEKLFF | TGTGCCAGCAGCGAAGGGTCTAATGAAAAACTGTTTTTT
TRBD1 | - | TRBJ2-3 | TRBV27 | CASSTNRGRLDTQYF | TGTGCCAGCAGTACTAACAGGGGTAGGCTTGATACGCAGTATTTT
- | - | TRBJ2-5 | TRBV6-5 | CASSYVGGQETQYF | TGTGCCAGCAGTTACGTCGGGGGCCAAGAGACCCAGTACTTC
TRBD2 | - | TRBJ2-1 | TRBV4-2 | CASSQEDGGSSYNEQFF | TGTGCCAGCAGCCAAGAAGACGGCGGGAGCTCCTACAATGAGCAGTTCTTC
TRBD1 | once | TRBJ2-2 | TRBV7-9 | CASSTTGENTGELFF | TGTGCCAGCAGCACGACAGGGGAGAACACCGGGGAGCTGTTTTTT
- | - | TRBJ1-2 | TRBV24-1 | CATSETENYGYTF | TGTGCCACCAGTGAGACGGAAAACTATGGCTACACCTTC
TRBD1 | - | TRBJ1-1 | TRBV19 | CATRGGFYDTEAFF | TGTGCCACCAGGGGGGGGTTCTATGACACTGAAGCTTTCTTT
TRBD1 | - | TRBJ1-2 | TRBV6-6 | CASSPMGRGRTNYGYTF | TGTGCCAGCAGTCCAATGGGAAGGGGGCGAACTAACTATGGCTACACCTTC
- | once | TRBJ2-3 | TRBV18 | CASSPLSTTDTQYF | TGTGCCAGCTCACCTCTTTCTACCACAGATACGCAGTATTTT
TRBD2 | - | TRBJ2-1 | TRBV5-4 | CASSLGTSGTVEQFF | TGTGCCAGCAGCTTGGGGACTAGCGGGACGGTTGAGCAGTTCTTC
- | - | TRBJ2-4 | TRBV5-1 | CASSFRGWKNIQYF | TGCGCCAGCAGTTTCCGGGGCTGGAAAAACATTCAGTACTTC
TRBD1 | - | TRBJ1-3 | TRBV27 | CASSPRGPGNTIYF | TGTGCCAGCAGTCCCAGGGGGCCTGGAAACACCATATATTTT
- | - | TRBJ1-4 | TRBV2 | CASSENRDEKLFF | TGTGCCAGCAGTGAAAACAGGGATGAAAAACTGTTTTTT
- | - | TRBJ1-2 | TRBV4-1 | CASSRGGSYGYTF | TGCGCCAGCAGCAGGGGAGGATCCTATGGCTACACCTTC
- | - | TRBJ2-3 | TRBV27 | CASSLFPGQADTQYF | TGTGCCAGCAGTTTATTCCCAGGGCAGGCAGATACGCAGTATTTT
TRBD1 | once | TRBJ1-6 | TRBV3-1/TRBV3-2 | CASRDRAGNSPLHF | TGTGCCAGCAGGGACAGGGCGGGTAATTCACCCCTCCACTTT
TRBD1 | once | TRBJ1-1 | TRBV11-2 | CASSLQVTGAEAFF | TGTGCCAGCAGCTTACAGGTTACAGGGGCTGAAGCTTTCTTT
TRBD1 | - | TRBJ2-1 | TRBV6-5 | CASSLTGVGEQFF | TGTGCCAGCAGTTTGACAGGGGTGGGCGAGCAGTTCTTC
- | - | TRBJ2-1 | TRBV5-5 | CASSLSGNNEQFF | TGTGCCAGCAGTTTATCGGGAAACAATGAGCAGTTCTTC
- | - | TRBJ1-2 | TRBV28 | CASSPGSRSYTF | TGTGCCAGCAGCCCGGGGTCTCGGAGCTACACCTTC
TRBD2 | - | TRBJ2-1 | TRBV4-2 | CASSRGLAGVSSYNEQFF | TGTGCCAGCAGCCGGGGACTAGCGGGAGTCTCCTCCTACAATGAGCAGTTCTTC
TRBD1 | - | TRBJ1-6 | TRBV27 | CASSSGTGRLLLHF | TGTGCCAGCAGTTCCGGGACAGGGCGTCTTCTCCTCCACTTT
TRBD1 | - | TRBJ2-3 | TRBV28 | CASSFWDRGTDTQYF | TGTGCCAGCAGTTTCTGGGACAGGGGTACAGATACGCAGTATTTT
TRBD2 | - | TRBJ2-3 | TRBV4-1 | CASSPAAGVGDTQYF | TGCGCCAGCAGCCCCGCCGCGGGAGTTGGAGATACGCAGTATTTT
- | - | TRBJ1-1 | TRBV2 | CASNGNTEAFF | TGTGCCAGCAACGGGAACACTGAAGCTTTCTTT
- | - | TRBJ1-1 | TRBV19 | CASSLGYMNTEAFF | TGTGCCAGTAGTCTCGGCTACATGAACACTGAAGCTTTCTTT
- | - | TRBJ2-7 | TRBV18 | CASSPSFPGTDVFEQYF | TGTGCCAGCTCACCAAGTTTTCCCGGGACCGACGTTTTTGAGCAGTACTTC
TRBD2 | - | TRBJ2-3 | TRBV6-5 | CATIPGGGARDTQYF | TGTGCCACCATCCCTGGCGGGGGGGCTCGGGATACGCAGTATTTT
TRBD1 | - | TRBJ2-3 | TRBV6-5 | CASSYGLGTGTDTQYF | TGTGCCAGCAGTTATGGGTTGGGGACAGGCACAGATACGCAGTATTTT
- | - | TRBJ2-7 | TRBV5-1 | CASSWGGIDYEQYF | TGCGCCAGCAGCTGGGGGGGCATAGACTACGAGCAGTACTTC
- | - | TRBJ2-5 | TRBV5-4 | CASSPGGRETQYF | TGTGCCAGCAGCCCCGGGGGCCGGGAGACCCAGTACTTC
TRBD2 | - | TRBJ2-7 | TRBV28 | CASSLNLGGGSYEQYF | TGTGCCAGCAGTTTAAATTTGGGGGGGGGCTCCTACGAGCAGTACTTC
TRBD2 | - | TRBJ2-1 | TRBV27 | CASSLGLAGGYNEQFF | TGTGCCAGCAGTTTAGGCCTAGCGGGGGGGTACAATGAGCAGTTCTTC
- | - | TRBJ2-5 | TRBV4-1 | CASSPDQGSFQETQYF | TGCGCCAGCAGCCCAGACCAAGGGTCATTTCAAGAGACCCAGTACTTC
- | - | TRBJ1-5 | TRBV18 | CASSRGEGNQPQHF | TGTGCCAGCTCACGGGGGGAGGGCAATCAGCCCCAGCATTTT
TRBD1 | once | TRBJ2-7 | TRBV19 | CASSRRQGWYEQYF | TGTGCCAGTAGCCGCCGACAGGGTTGGTACGAGCAGTACTTC
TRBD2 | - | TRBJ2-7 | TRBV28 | CASSTRLAGDLLRQYF | TGTGCCAGCAGTACCCGACTAGCGGGAGACCTCCTCAGGCAGTACTTC
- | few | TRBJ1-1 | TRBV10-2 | CASKENTNTEAFF | TGCGCCAGCAAGGAGAATACGAACACTGAAGCTTTCTTT
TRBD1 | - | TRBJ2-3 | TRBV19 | CASSARGDTQYF | TGTGCCAGTAGTGCCAGGGGGGATACGCAGTATTTT
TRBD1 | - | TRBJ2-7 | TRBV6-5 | CASSYSGQGHYEQYF | TGTGCCAGCAGTTACTCGGGACAGGGTCACTACGAGCAGTACTTC
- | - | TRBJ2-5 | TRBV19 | CASRGGTPGTQYF | TGTGCCAGTAGAGGGGGGACCCCAGGGACCCAGTACTTC
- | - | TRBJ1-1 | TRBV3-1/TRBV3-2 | CASSQDRTTEAFF | TGTGCCAGCAGCCAAGATAGGACCACTGAAGCTTTCTTT
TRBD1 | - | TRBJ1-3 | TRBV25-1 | CASSVPGQRNTIYF | TGTGCCAGCAGTGTACCGGGACAGCGGAACACCATATATTTT
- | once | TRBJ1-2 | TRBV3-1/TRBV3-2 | CASSPSHSAGNYGYTF | TGTGCCAGCAGTCCGAGCCACTCCGCGGGGAACTATGGCTACACCTTC
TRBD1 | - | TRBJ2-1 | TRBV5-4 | CASSIRTGANNEQFF | TGTGCCAGCAGCATCCGGACAGGGGCGAACAATGAGCAGTTCTTC
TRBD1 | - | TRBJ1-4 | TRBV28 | CASGQGWEKLFF | TGTGCCAGCGGACAGGGCTGGGAAAAACTGTTTTTT
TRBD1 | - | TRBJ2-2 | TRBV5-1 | CASSGQGALRELFF | TGCGCCAGCAGCGGACAGGGGGCCTTGCGGGAGCTGTTTTTT
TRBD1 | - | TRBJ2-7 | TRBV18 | CASSPPFRTGGNYEQYF | TGTGCCAGCTCACCACCGTTCCGGACAGGGGGTAACTACGAGCAGTACTTC
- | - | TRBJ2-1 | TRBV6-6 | CASSYSNYNEQFF | TGTGCCAGCAGTTACTCAAACTACAATGAGCAGTTCTTC
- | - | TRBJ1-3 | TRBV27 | CASSLREGNTIYF | TGTGCCAGCAGTTTACGTGAAGGAAACACCATATATTTT